This T cell receptor (beta chain) was sequenced during a study of T-cell memory formation after mild COVID-19. Each CDR3 protein is one row after TCRdb ran MiXCR on the 5' RACE reads. The sample lists roughly 150,000 distinct CDR3 sequences, about 15% occurring once. The CDR3 runs 15 residues. V dropped 2 bases and J dropped 6 bases, with 14 bases sitting between them. The sequence was collected from an adult woman who had mild COVID-19 (a few samples of this study predate the infection). Cell type and time point are not known. V usage is TRBV12-3 or TRBV12-4 and J usage is TRBJ2-1, with D possibly TRBD2 on 6 matching bases. The sample taken for sequencing was PBMCs or a T cell subset sorted from them (not recorded which). The CDR3 sequence is CASSLSSWGGNEQFF. The CDR3 DNA reads as TGTGCCAGCAGTTTATCTAGCTGGGGAGGCAATGAGCAGTTCTTC.